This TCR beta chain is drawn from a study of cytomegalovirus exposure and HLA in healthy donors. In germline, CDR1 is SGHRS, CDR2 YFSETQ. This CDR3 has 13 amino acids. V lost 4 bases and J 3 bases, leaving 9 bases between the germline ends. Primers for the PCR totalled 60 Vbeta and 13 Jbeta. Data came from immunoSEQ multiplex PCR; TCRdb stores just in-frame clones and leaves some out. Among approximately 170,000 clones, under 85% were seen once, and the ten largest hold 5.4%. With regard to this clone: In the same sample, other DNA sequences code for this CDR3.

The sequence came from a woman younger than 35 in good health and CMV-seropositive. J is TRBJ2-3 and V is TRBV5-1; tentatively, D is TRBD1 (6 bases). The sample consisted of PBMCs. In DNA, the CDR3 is TGCGCCAGCAGCCTACAGGGTACAGATACGCAGTATTTT. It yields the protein CASSLQGTDTQYF.